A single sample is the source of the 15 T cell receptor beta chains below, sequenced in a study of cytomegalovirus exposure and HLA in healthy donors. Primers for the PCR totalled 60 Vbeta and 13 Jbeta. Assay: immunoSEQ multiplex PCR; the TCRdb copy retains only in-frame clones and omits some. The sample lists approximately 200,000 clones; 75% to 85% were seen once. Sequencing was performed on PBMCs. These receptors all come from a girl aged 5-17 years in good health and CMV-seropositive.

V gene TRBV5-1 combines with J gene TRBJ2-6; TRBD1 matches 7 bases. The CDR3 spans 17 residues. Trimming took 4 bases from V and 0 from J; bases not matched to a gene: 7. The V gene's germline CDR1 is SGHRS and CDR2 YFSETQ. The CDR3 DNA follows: TGCGCCAGCAGCAACGGACAGGCGGGCTCTGGGGCCAACGTCCTGACTTTC. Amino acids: CASSNGQAGSGANVLTF.

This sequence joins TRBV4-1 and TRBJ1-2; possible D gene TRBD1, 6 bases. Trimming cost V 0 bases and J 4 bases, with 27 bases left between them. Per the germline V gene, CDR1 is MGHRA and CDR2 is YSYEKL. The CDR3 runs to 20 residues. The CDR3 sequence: CASSQERASGALSAGYGYTF. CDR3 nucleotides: TGCGCCAGCAGCCAAGAGAGGGCTTCAGGGGCGCTATCGGCTGGCTATGGCTACACCTTC.

The CDR3 DNA follows: TGTGCCAGCGGCGGGGCAGTTACGAGGCAGTACTTC. Amino acids: CASGGAVTRQYF. The chain is built from TRBV6-5 and TRBJ2-7; D perhaps matches TRBD2 (6 bases). This CDR3 region has 12 residues. CDR1 MNHEY and CDR2 SVGAGI come from the germline V gene. Trimming left V 8 bases short and J 9 bases short, with 17 bases between.

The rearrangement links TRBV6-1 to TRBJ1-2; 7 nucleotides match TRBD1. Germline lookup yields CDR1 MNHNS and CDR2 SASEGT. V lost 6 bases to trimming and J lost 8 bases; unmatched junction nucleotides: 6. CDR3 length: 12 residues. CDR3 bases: TGTGCCAGCAGGAAAGGGGGCGGGGGCTACACCTTC. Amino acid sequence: CASRKGGGGYTF.

CDR3: CASSSPTSAYNEQFF. CDR3 coding DNA: TGTGCCAGCAGCTCCCCGACTAGCGCCTACAATGAGCAGTTCTTC. The rearrangement uses TRBV9 and TRBJ2-1, with 8 bases aligning to TRBD2. The CDR3 extends over 15 amino acids. Germline CDR1 reads SGDLS; CDR2 reads YYNGEE. V lost 4 bases, J lost 2 bases, and 5 bases stayed unmatched.

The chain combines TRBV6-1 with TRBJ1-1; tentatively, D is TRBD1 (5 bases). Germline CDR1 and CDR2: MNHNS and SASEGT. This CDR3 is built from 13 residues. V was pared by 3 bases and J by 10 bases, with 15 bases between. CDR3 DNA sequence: TGTGCCAGCAGTGATACAGGAAGGTTACCAGCTTTCTTT. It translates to CASSDTGRLPAFF.

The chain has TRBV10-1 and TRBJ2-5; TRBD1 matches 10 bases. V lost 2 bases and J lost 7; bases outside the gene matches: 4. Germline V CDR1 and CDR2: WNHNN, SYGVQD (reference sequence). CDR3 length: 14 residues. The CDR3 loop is CASSEDRGRRTQYF. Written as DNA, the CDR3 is TGCGCCAGCAGTGAGGACAGGGGGCGGAGGACCCAGTACTTC.

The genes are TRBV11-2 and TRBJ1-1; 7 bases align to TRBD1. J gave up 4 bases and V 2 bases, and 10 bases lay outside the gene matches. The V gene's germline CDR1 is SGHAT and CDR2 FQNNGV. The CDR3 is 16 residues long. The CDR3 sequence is CASSLTFRQGGTEAFF. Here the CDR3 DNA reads TGTGCCAGCAGCTTAACCTTTCGCCAGGGGGGCACTGAAGCTTTCTTT. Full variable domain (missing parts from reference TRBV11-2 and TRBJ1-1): EAGVAQSPRYKIIEKRQSVAFWCNPISGHATLYWYQQILGQGPKLLIQFQNNGVVDDSQLPKDRFSAERLKGVDSTLKIQPAKLEDSAVYLCASSLTFRQGGTEAFFGQGTRLTVV.

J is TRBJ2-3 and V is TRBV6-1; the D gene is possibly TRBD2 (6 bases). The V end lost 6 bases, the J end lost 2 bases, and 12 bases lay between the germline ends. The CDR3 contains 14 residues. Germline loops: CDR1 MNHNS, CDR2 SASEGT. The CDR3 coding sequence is TGTGCCAGCAGCCTGGGGGGTTTCACAGATACGCAGTATTTT. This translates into CASSLGGFTDTQYF.

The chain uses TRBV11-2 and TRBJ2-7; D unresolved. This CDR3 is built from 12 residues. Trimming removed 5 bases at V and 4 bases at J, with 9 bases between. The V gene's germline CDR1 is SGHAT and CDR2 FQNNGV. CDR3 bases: TGTGCCAGCAGCCTGAACTCTTACGAGCAGTACTTC. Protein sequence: CASSLNSYEQYF.

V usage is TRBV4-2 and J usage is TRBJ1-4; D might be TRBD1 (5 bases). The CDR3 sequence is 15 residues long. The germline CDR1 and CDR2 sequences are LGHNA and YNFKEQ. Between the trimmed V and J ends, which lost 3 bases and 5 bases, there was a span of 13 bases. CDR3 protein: CASSQPGPFNEKLFF. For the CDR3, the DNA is TGTGCCAGCAGCCAGCCAGGGCCGTTCAATGAAAAACTGTTTTTT.

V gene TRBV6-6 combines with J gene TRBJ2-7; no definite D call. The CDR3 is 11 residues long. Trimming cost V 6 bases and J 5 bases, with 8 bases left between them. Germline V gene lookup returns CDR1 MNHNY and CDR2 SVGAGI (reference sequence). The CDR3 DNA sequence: TGTGCCAGCAGGCTTGGAGACGAGCAGTACTTC. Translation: CASRLGDEQYF.

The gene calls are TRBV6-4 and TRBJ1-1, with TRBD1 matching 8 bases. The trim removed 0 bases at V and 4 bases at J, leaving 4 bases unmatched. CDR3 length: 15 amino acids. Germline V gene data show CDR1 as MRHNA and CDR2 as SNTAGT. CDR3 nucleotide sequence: TGTGCCAGCAGTGACTCGGGCAGGGGGCCCACTGAAGCTTTCTTT. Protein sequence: CASSDSGRGPTEAFF.

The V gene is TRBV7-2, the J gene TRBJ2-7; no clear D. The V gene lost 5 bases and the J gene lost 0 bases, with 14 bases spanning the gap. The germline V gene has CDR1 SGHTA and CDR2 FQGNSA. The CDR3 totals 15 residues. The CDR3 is CASSTSTLPSYEQYF. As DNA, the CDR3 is TGTGCCAGCAGCACTTCGACACTTCCCTCCTACGAGCAGTACTTC.

The CDR3: CASSDLGGAAYNEQFF. For the CDR3, the DNA is TGTGCCAGCAGTGACCTGGGGGGGGCGGCCTACAATGAGCAGTTCTTC. The chain is built from TRBV25-1 and TRBJ2-1; maybe TRBD2 (7 bases). Germline CDR1 is MGHDK and CDR2 is SYGVNS. CDR3 size: 16 residues. The V gene lost 3 bases and the J gene lost 2 bases, with 14 bases spanning the gap.